Sequencing of this TCR beta chain was carried out in a study of cytomegalovirus exposure and HLA in healthy donors. Study-level results: Researchers left out some V segments, among them TRBV6-2 and TRBV6-3, as indistinguishable.

The donors (healthy individuals) were bone marrow donors. While unrecorded immune exposures were likely, the donors were nominally healthy when sampled. Concerning this clone: Its matching antigen is unknown.

Primers included in the PCR were 60 Vbeta and 13 Jbeta primers. The authors' processing: The count from a later analysis was 60 million to 85 million unique TCR beta chains, about 9.9 million of them shared. Generated by immunoSEQ multiplex PCR, the TCRdb table keeps only in-frame clones and is missing some. V, J and clone size are taken as reported in that table, and D and trimming were inferred from the DNA itself. The sample carries more than 100,000 clones, around 74% recorded once. The length of the CDR3 is 16 residues. Germline loops: CDR1 SGHVS, CDR2 FNYEAQ. V dropped 4 bases and J dropped 0 bases, with 13 bases sitting between them.

This clonotype originated in a man aged 55 to 70 in good health and CMV-seropositive. The sample consisted of PBMCs. This chain uses TRBV7-6 with TRBJ1-5; tentatively, D is TRBD1 (6 bases). DNA for the CDR3: TGTGCCAGCAGCTATGGGACACCTTATAGCAATCAGCCCCAGCATTTT. Translation: CASSYGTPYSNQPQHF.